The clone carrying this TCR beta chain occurred a few times. This sample stems from a study of blood T cell repertoires in COVID-19. In the study overall: Donors in the United States, Italy and Spain gave samples during acute or convalescent COVID-19. From T cells, B-cell-depleted T cells, or PBMCs came the material, which was cDNA or gDNA.

Clones were sequenced by immunoSEQ multiplex PCR, and TCRdb holds only the in-frame ones, with some missing. Among 95,000 or so clones listed, approximately 80% were seen once. Sequencing input: peripheral blood. The clonotype comes from a human donor in a cohort sampled during active COVID-19.

The CDR3: CASGLVDSHNTEAFF. The CDR3 DNA sequence: TGTGCTAGTGGTTTGGTGGACAGCCACAACACTGAAGCTTTCTTT. The chain links TRBV12-5 to TRBJ1-1; weak D call: TRBD1 (6 bases). This CDR3 is 15 amino acids long. The germline V gene encodes CDR1 LGHNT and CDR2 FRNRAP. V was clipped by 0 bases and J by 2 bases, with 10 bases between them.